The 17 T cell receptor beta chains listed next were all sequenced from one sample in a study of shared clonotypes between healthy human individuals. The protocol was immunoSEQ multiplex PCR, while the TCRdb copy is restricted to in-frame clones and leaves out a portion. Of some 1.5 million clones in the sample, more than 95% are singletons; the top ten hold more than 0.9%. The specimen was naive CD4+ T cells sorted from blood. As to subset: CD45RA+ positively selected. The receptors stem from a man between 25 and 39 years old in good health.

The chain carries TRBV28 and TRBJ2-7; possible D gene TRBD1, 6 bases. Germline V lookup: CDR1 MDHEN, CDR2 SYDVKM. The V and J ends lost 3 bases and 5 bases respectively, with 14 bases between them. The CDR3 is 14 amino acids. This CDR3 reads CASSLGTNGNEQYF. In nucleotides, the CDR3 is TGTGCCAGCAGTTTGGGGACAAACGGAAACGAGCAGTACTTC.

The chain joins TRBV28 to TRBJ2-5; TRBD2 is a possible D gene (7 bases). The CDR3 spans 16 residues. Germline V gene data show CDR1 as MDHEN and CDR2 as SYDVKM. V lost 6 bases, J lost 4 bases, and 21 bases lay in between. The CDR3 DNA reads TGTGCCAGCAGCCCACCCGTCGGAGGGGGGGGAGAGACCCAGTACTTC. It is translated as CASSPPVGGGGETQYF.

The CDR3 nucleotides read TGCGCCAGCAGTCAACGGGGAAAAGTGACTAGCGGGAGCTACGAGCAGTACTTC. This gives the protein CASSQRGKVTSGSYEQYF. The J gene is TRBJ2-7, the V gene TRBV23-1; 12 positions match TRBD2. TRBV23-1 is reported as an ORF; its role is uncertain. V dropped 2 bases and J dropped 3; count of bases not matched to a gene: 11. The CDR3 is made up of 18 amino acids.

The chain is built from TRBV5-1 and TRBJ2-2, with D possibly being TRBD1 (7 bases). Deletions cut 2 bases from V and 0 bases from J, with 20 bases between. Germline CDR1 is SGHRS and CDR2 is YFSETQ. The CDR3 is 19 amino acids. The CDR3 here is CASSFNGVGGGANTGELFF. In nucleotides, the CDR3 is TGCGCCAGCAGCTTTAATGGTGTAGGAGGGGGCGCGAACACCGGGGAGCTGTTTTTT.

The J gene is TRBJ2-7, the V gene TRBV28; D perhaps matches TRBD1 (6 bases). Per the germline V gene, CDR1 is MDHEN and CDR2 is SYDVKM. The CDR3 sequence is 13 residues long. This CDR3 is CTSSDTGNIEQYF. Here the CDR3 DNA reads TGTACTTCCAGCGACACAGGGAATATAGAGCAGTACTTC. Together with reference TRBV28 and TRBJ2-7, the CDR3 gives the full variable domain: DVKVTQSSRYLVKRTGEKVFLECVQDMDHENMFWYRQDPGLGLRLIYFSYDVKMKEKGDIPEGYSVSREKKERFSLILESASTNQTSMYLCTSSDTGNIEQYFGPGTRLTVT.

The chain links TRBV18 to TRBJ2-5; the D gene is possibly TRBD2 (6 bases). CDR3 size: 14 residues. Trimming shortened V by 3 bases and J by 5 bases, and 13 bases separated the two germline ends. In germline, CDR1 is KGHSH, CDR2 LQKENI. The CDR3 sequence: CASSPYGRGETQYF. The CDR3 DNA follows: TGTGCCAGCTCACCTTACGGGAGAGGGGAGACCCAGTACTTC.

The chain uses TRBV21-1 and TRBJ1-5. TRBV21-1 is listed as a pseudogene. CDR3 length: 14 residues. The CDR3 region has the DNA TGTGCCAGTAACACCGGGACCCAACAACAGCCCCAGCATTTT. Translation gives CASNTGTQQQPQHF.

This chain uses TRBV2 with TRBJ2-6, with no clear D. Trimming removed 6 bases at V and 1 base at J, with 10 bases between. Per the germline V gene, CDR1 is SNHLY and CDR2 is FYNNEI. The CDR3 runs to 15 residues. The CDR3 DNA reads TGTGCCAGCAGGAAGGAAGGATCTGGGGCCAACGTCCTGACTTTC. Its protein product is CASRKEGSGANVLTF.

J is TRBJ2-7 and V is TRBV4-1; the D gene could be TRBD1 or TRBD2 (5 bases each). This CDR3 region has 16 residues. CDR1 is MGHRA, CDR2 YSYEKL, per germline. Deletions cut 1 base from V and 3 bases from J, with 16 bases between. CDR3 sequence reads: CASSQAGTELFYEQYF. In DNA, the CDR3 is TGCGCCAGCAGCCAAGCCGGGACGGAATTATTCTACGAGCAGTACTTC.

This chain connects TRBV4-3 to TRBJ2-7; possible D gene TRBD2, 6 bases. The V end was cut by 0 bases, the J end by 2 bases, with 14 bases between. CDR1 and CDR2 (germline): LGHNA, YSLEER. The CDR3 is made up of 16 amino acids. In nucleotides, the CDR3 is TGCGCCAGCAGCCAAGATTTAGGGACTCCTACCTACGAGCAGTACTTC. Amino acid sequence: CASSQDLGTPTYEQYF.

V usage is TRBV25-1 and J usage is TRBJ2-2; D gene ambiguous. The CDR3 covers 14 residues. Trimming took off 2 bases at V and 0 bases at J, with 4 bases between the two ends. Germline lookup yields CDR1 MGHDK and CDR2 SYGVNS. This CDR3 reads CASSEGPNTGELFF. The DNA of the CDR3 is TGTGCCAGCAGTGAAGGGCCGAACACCGGGGAGCTGTTTTTT.

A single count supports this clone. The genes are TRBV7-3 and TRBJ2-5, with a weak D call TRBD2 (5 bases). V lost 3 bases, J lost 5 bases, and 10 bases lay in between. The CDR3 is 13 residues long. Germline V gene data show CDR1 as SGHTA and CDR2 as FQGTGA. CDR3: CASSFGVGETQYF. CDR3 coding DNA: TGTGCCAGCAGCTTCGGGGTCGGGGAGACCCAGTACTTC.

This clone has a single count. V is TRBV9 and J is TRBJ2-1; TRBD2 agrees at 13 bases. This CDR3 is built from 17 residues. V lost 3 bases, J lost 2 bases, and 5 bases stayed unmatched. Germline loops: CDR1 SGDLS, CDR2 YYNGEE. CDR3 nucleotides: TGTGCCAGCAGCGGCGGGACTAGCGGGGAGACCTACAATGAGCAGTTCTTC. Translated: CASSGGTSGETYNEQFF.

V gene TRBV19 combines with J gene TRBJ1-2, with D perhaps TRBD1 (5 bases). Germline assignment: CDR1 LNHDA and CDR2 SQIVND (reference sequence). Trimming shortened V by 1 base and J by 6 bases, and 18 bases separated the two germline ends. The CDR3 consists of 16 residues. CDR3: CASSIAGTPQANGYTF. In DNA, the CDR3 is TGTGCCAGTAGTATAGCAGGGACGCCGCAGGCAAATGGCTACACCTTC.

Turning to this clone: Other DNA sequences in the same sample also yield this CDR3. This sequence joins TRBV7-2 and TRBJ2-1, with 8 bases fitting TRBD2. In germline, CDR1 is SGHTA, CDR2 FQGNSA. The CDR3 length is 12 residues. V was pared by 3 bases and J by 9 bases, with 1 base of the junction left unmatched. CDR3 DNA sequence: TGTGCCAGCAGCTTCCGGGAGGGTGAGCAGTTCTTC. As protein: CASSFREGEQFF. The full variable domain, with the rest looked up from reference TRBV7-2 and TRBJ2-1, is GAGVSQSPSNKVTEKGKDVELRCDPISGHTALYWYRQSLGQGLEFLIYFQGNSAPDKSGLPSDRFSAERTGGSVSTLTIQRTQQEDSAVYLCASSFREGEQFFGPGTRLTVL.

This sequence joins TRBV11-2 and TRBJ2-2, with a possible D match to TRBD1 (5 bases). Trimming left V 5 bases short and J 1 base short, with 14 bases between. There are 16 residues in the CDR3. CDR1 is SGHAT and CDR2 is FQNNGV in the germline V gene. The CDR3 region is CASSPGRRENTGELFF. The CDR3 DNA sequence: TGTGCCAGCAGCCCGGGCCGCAGGGAGAACACCGGGGAGCTGTTTTTT.

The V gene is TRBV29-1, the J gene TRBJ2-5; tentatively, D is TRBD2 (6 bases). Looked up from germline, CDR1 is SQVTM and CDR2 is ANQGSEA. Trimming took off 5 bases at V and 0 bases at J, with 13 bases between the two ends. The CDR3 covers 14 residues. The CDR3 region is CSVRRGPDQETQYF. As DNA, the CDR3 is TGCAGCGTTCGGCGGGGCCCAGACCAAGAGACCCAGTACTTC. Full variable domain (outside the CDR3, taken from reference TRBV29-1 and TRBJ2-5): SAVISQKPSRDICQRGTSLTIQCQVDSQVTMMFWYRQQPGQSLTLIATANQGSEATYESGFVIDKFPISRPNLTFSTLTVSNMSPEDSSIYLCSVRRGPDQETQYFGPGTRLLVL.